The clone carrying this TCR beta chain was seen more than once but under ten times. Antigen unknown. This specimen belongs to a study of cytomegalovirus exposure and HLA in healthy donors. Findings and limits, study-wide: Through in vitro validation, three CMV-associated chains were shown to be specific for CMV antigens. Researchers reported from a later analysis that most CMV-associated TCR beta chains appeared HLA-restricted.

PCR primers comprised 60 Vbeta and 13 Jbeta primers. Assay: immunoSEQ multiplex PCR; the TCRdb copy retains only in-frame clones and omits some. Counted here are 150,000 or so clones, 65% to 80% occurring once; the ten biggest clones make up approximately 4.2%. Nominally healthy donors were sampled, though unrecorded immune exposures were likely. The CDR3 length is 15 residues. Unmatched junction bases numbered 7, after V lost 5 bases and J lost 3 bases. Germline V gene sequence: CDR1 SGHTA, CDR2 FQGNSA. The clonotype originates from a male donor in good health and CMV-seropositive. Sequencing was done on a sample of PBMCs. J is TRBJ2-1 and V is TRBV7-2; 7 nucleotides align to TRBD1. CDR3 sequence: CASSIPAGGYNEQFF. The DNA of the CDR3 is TGTGCCAGCAGCATACCGGCAGGGGGCTACAATGAGCAGTTCTTC.